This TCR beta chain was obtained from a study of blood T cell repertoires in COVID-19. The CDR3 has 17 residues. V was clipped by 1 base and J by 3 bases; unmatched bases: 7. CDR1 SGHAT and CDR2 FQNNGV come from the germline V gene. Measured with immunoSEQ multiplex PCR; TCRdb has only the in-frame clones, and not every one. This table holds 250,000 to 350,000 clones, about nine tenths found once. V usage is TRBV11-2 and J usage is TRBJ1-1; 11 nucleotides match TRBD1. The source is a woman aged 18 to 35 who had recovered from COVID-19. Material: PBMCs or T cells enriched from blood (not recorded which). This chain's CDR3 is CASSLGTGGMKDTEAFF. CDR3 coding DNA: TGTGCCAGCAGCTTAGGGACAGGGGGCATGAAGGACACTGAAGCTTTCTTT.